These 25 T cell receptor beta chains originate from one sample sequenced in a study of T cell repertoires in cytomegalovirus infection. TCRdb ran MiXCR on the reads and lists one entry per CDR3 protein. The data show roughly 340,000 distinct CDR3 sequences, 25% to 35% seen once. No antigen has been identified for these receptors. The sample consisted of cultured PBMCs, taken from culture after CMV antigen stimulation. The receptors stem from a human donor in good health (CMV status not recorded). Some clones in this sample may be carry-over from other donors' samples.

This clonotype showed up many times. The V call is TRBV5-1, the J call TRBJ2-4; D possibly uses TRBD1 or TRBD2 (5 bases each). This CDR3 comprises 18 residues. Germline V lookup: CDR1 SGHRS, CDR2 YFSETQ. The V end lost 4 bases, the J end lost 0 bases, and 20 bases lay between the germline ends. DNA of the CDR3: TGCGCCAGCAGCCCCGAGCCTAGCAGGGCACTAGCCAAAAACATTCAGTACTTC. It specifies CASSPEPSRALAKNIQYF. The complete variable domain, with remaining parts taken from reference TRBV5-1 and TRBJ2-4, reads KAGVTQTPRYLIKTRGQQVTLSCSPISGHRSVSWYQQTPGQGLQFLFEYFSETQRNKGNFPGRFSGRQFSNSRSEMNVSTLELGDSALYLCASSPEPSRALAKNIQYFGAGTRLSVL.

The rearrangement uses TRBV6-1 and TRBJ1-1, with a tentative D call TRBD1 (5 bases). V was clipped by 3 bases and J by 4 bases, with 12 bases between them. Germline V gene sequence: CDR1 MNHNS, CDR2 SASEGT. CDR3 length: 14 amino acids. CDR3: CASSDYGGGTEAFF. CDR3 coding DNA: TGTGCCAGCAGTGACTACGGGGGTGGCACTGAAGCTTTCTTT.

This clonotype showed up just a few times. The V call is TRBV19, the J call TRBJ1-1; D may be TRBD1 (6 bases). Per germline, CDR1 LNHDA and CDR2 SQIVND (reference sequence). Deletions cut 3 bases from V and 7 bases from J, with 9 bases between. This CDR3 is built from 12 residues. CDR3 DNA: TGTGCCAGTAGTATGGGGGACATTGAAGCTTTCTTT. Translation: CASSMGDIEAFF.

The V gene is TRBV6-6, the J gene TRBJ2-1; D not certain. The CDR3 is made up of 13 amino acids. Deletions cut 2 bases from V and 7 bases from J, with 9 bases between. The V gene's germline CDR1 is MNHNY and CDR2 SVGAGI (reference sequence). The CDR3 nucleotides are TGTGCCAGCAGTTACGGAGCGAAAAATGAGCAGTTCTTC. Translation gives CASSYGAKNEQFF.

V is TRBV6-5 and J is TRBJ1-5; D is possibly TRBD1 (6 bases). V lost 6 bases and J 4 bases, leaving 19 bases between the germline ends. There are 16 residues in the CDR3. In germline, CDR1 is MNHEY, CDR2 SVGAGI. This CDR3 is CASSRRRTALNQPQHF. The DNA for the CDR3 is TGTGCCAGCAGCCGCCGTAGGACAGCCCTAAATCAGCCCCAGCATTTT.

This clonotype was counted a few times. The chain has TRBV7-8 and TRBJ2-7; D might be TRBD1 (6 bases). The CDR3 length is 16 residues. Germline V lookup: CDR1 SGHVS, CDR2 FQNEAQ. Trimming removed 5 bases at V and 1 base at J, with 18 bases between. The CDR3, as DNA: TGTGCCAGCAGCAGGCCTGAGGGGACAAATTCCTACGAGCAGTACTTC. It codes for CASSRPEGTNSYEQYF.

This clonotype was counted a few times. The V gene is TRBV28, the J gene TRBJ2-2, with D unresolved. CDR3 length equals 11 residues. The germline V gene has CDR1 MDHEN and CDR2 SYDVKM. Trimming took 5 bases from V and 9 from J, leaving 7 bases between them. CDR3 in amino acids: CASSTVRELFF. In nucleotides, the CDR3 is TGTGCCAGCAGTACCGTAAGGGAGCTGTTTTTT.

The J gene is TRBJ2-3, the V gene TRBV27; 9 positions agree with TRBD1. V trimming: 5 bases; J trimming: 0 bases; junction bases outside the gene matches: 6. The length of the CDR3 is 16 residues. CDR1 is MNHEY, CDR2 SMNVEV, per germline (reference sequence). CDR3 region: CASSPWDRASTDTQYF. Written as DNA, the CDR3 is TGTGCCAGCAGTCCCTGGGACAGGGCCAGCACAGATACGCAGTATTTT.

CDR3 DNA: TGTGCCAGCAGCCCCGGGACTAGCGGGGGCCCGACCACAGATACGCAGTATTTT. Its protein is CASSPGTSGGPTTDTQYF. The chain couples TRBV7-9 to TRBJ2-3, with 14 bases fitting TRBD2. J gave up 2 bases and V 5 bases, and 9 bases lay outside the gene matches. The CDR3 extends over 18 amino acids. From germline, CDR1 is SEHNR and CDR2 FQNEAQ (reference sequence).

In this sample, this clonotype turned up a few times. V is TRBV6-2 or TRBV6-3 and J is TRBJ1-2, with 9 nucleotides matching TRBD1. Germline CDR1 and CDR2: MNHEY and SVGEGT. V lost 5 bases to trimming and J lost 4 bases; unmatched junction nucleotides: 5. The CDR3 spans 14 residues. The CDR3 sequence is CASSGQGLGYGYTF. CDR3 DNA: TGTGCCAGCAGTGGACAGGGGCTGGGCTATGGCTACACCTTC.

The chain combines TRBV7-3 with TRBJ2-1, with TRBD2 matching over 10 bases. The CDR3 loop spans 15 amino acids. CDR1 is SGHTA, CDR2 FQGTGA, per germline. Germline trimming cut 4 bases from V and 7 bases from J; bases unmatched to any gene: 7. CDR3 coding DNA: TGTGCCAGCAGCTCAACTAGCGGGACAGGAAATGAGCAGTTCTTC. This encodes CASSSTSGTGNEQFF.

This clonotype has more than one count but fewer than ten. J is TRBJ2-1 and V is TRBV7-8; D is unresolved. The V gene lost 3 bases and the J gene lost 3 bases, with 15 bases spanning the gap. The CDR3 runs 16 residues. The germline V gene encodes CDR1 SGHVS and CDR2 FQNEAQ. CDR3 in DNA: TGTGCCAGCAGCTTGGCATCCGGTTCGGGCTACAATGAGCAGTTCTTC. Translating gives CASSLASGSGYNEQFF.

This clonotype turned up a few times. The chain carries TRBV5-4 and TRBJ1-2; D is possibly TRBD1 (5 bases). CDR1 SGHNT and CDR2 YYREEE come from the germline V gene (reference sequence). With 4 bases removed from V and 7 bases from J, the gap between germline ends came to 17 bases. CDR3 size: 14 residues. As DNA, the CDR3 is TGTGCCAGCAGCCCCGGGGGGGATTTCGGTGGCTACACCTTC. It codes for CASSPGGDFGGYTF.

This clonotype was counted between two and nine times. The V gene is TRBV19, the J gene TRBJ2-3; maybe TRBD2 (6 bases). The germline V and J ends were trimmed by 3 bases and 4 bases, with 11 bases remaining between them. The CDR3 sequence is 14 residues long. Germline loops: CDR1 LNHDA, CDR2 SQIVND (reference sequence). The DNA of the CDR3 is TGTGCCAGTAGTATGATGGGGGACTCAGATACGCAGTATTTT. As protein: CASSMMGDSDTQYF.

The CDR3 loop is CASSKDSSTEAFF. CDR3 in DNA: TGTGCCAGCAGTAAAGACTCCTCCACTGAAGCTTTCTTT. The chain couples TRBV2 to TRBJ1-1; D not resolved. Germline values: CDR1 SNHLY, CDR2 FYNNEI. The CDR3 has 13 amino acids. The V end lost 5 bases, the J end lost 4 bases, and 11 bases lay between the germline ends. The whole variable domain, filled in from reference TRBV2 and TRBJ1-1, reads EPEVTQTPSHQVTQMGQEVILRCVPISNHLYFYWYRQILGQKVEFLVSFYNNEISEKSEIFDDQFSVERPDGSNFTLKIRSTKLEDSAMYFCASSKDSSTEAFFGQGTRLTVV.

The rearrangement links TRBV19 to TRBJ1-4; a weak D match, TRBD1 (5 bases). The germline CDR1 and CDR2 sequences are LNHDA and SQIVND (reference sequence). V dropped 8 bases and J dropped 3 bases, with 16 bases sitting between them. This CDR3 is 15 amino acids long. CDR3 loop: CASRSQGEPNEKLFF. The CDR3 nucleotides read TGTGCCAGTCGTTCCCAGGGCGAACCTAATGAAAAACTGTTTTTT.

This rearrangement joins TRBV12-3 or TRBV12-4 to TRBJ1-6, with a possible D match to TRBD1 (6 bases). The V gene lost 6 bases and the J gene lost 7 bases, with 13 bases spanning the gap. The CDR3 length is 14 residues. The chain's CDR3 is CASREGGQNSPLHF. In nucleotides, the CDR3 is TGTGCCAGCAGGGAAGGGGGACAAAATTCACCCCTCCACTTT.

This sequence joins TRBV28 and TRBJ2-7, with TRBD1 identical over 9 bases. The junction had 6 bases not matched to a gene; V was cut back by 5 bases and J by 4 bases. This CDR3 is 14 amino acids long. Per the germline V gene, CDR1 is MDHEN and CDR2 is SYDVKM. Here the CDR3 reads CASSIGQGTYEQYF. CDR3 sequence (DNA): TGTGCCAGCAGTATCGGACAGGGGACGTACGAGCAGTACTTC.

The V gene is TRBV19, the J gene TRBJ1-5; TRBD1 might be the D (6 bases). V dropped 2 bases and J dropped 1 base, with 9 bases sitting between them. This CDR3 spans 15 amino acids. Germline loops: CDR1 LNHDA, CDR2 SQIVND (reference sequence). In nucleotides, the CDR3 is TGTGCCAGTAGTATATTAGGGGGGAGCAATCAGCCCCAGCATTTT. This translates into CASSILGGSNQPQHF.

The rearrangement links TRBV7-8 to TRBJ1-4, with a weak D call TRBD1 (6 bases). The CDR3 totals 14 residues. Per the germline V gene, CDR1 is SGHVS and CDR2 is FQNEAQ. The V end lost 2 bases, the J end lost 8 bases, and 12 bases lay between the germline ends. CDR3 sequence reads: CASSLQGIREKLFF. The CDR3 region has the DNA TGTGCCAGCAGCTTACAGGGGATTAGGGAAAAACTGTTTTTT.

V gene TRBV27 combines with J gene TRBJ2-4; D unclear. Trimming cost V 3 bases and J 6 bases, with 6 bases left between them. The CDR3 spans 12 residues. CDR1 MNHEY and CDR2 SMNVEV come from the germline V gene (reference sequence). The CDR3 is CASSLSGNIQYF. The CDR3 DNA is TGTGCCAGCAGTTTGAGTGGAAACATTCAGTACTTC.

The chain's CDR3 is CASSISCQPQHF. Here the CDR3 DNA reads TGTGCCAGTAGTATAAGCTGTCAGCCCCAGCATTTT. The gene calls are TRBV19 and TRBJ1-5; D ambiguous. V was pared by 2 bases and J by 6 bases, with 5 bases between. The CDR3 loop spans 12 amino acids. CDR1 and CDR2 (germline): LNHDA, SQIVND (reference sequence).

This clonotype has just a few counts. This rearrangement joins TRBV7-6 to TRBJ2-7; 9 bases match TRBD1. Germline values: CDR1 SGHVS, CDR2 FNYEAQ. V lost 1 base and J lost 5; bases outside the gene matches: 3. The CDR3 runs to 14 residues. As DNA, the CDR3 is TGTGCCAGCAGCTTAGACAGGGGGCTCGACGAGCAGTACTTC. Translated, it gives CASSLDRGLDEQYF.

The genes are TRBV7-2 and TRBJ1-2; D might be TRBD1 (6 bases). The CDR3 covers 15 residues. V was shortened by 1 base and J by 5 bases, with 14 bases between the two germline ends. CDR1 SGHTA and CDR2 FQGNSA come from the germline V gene. CDR3: CASSLGGAPTYGYTF. The CDR3 DNA is TGTGCCAGCAGCTTAGGGGGGGCCCCCACGTATGGCTACACCTTC.

CDR3 nucleotides: TGTGCCAGCAGCTTGGAGACAGGGCGACAGTCACCCCTCCACTTT. Its protein product is CASSLETGRQSPLHF. The chain uses TRBV5-8 and TRBJ1-6, with 7 bases matching TRBD1. V lost 0 bases and J lost 10; bases outside the gene matches: 7. CDR3 size: 15 residues. In germline, CDR1 is SGHTS, CDR2 YDEGEE.